One TCR beta chain is described in this entry. The data were obtained in a study of blood T cell repertoires in COVID-19. About the research overall: Nucleic acid was either cDNA or gDNA, and it came from T cells, B-cell-depleted T cells, or PBMCs.

The protocol was immunoSEQ multiplex PCR, while the TCRdb copy is restricted to in-frame clones and leaves out a portion. This sample has around 140,000 clones, with 80% to 85% found just once. Germline CDR1 and CDR2: MNHEY and SVGAGI. V was pared by 7 bases and J by 5 bases, with 15 bases between. This CDR3 has 14 residues. The genes are TRBV6-5 and TRBJ2-1, with D possibly being TRBD2 (7 bases). The source material was peripheral blood. This TCR came from a woman aged 55-70 years with acute or convalescent COVID-19. The DNA for the CDR3 is TGTGCCAGCAAGGGGGGGACTCTTAACAATGAGCAGTTCTTC. Translation: CASKGGTLNNEQFF.